These 23 T cell receptor beta chains came from one sample sequenced in a study of blood T cell repertoires in COVID-19. Clones were read by immunoSEQ multiplex PCR, and TCRdb kept only the in-frame ones, dropping some. The sample comprises 300,000 or so clones, under 90% of which are singletons, and roughly 2.8% rests with the top ten. The sequencing sample was made of PBMCs or T cells enriched from blood (not recorded which). The receptors here all came from a woman in her forties or fifties who had been exposed to COVID-19.

The chain links TRBV7-6 to TRBJ1-6; D perhaps matches TRBD1 (6 bases). CDR1 and CDR2 (germline): SGHVS, FNYEAQ. Trimming shortened V by 0 bases and J by 9 bases, and 12 bases separated the two germline ends. The CDR3 spans 15 residues. CDR3 sequence reads: CASSLAMRGSSPLHF. The CDR3 DNA reads TGTGCCAGCAGCTTAGCGATGAGGGGGAGTTCACCCCTCCACTTT. Complete variable domain (other parts from reference TRBV7-6 and TRBJ1-6): GAGVSQSPRYKVTKRGQDVALRCDPISGHVSLYWYRQALGQGPEFLTYFNYEAQQDKSGLPNDRFSAERPEGSISTLTIQRTEQRDSAMYRCASSLAMRGSSPLHFGNGTRLTVT.

The chain is built from TRBV2 and TRBJ1-1; the D is unclear. Germline V CDR1 and CDR2: SNHLY, FYNNEI. Trimming took off 7 bases at V and 0 bases at J, with 15 bases between the two ends. The CDR3 sequence is 15 residues long. Here the CDR3 reads CASKIVRAVNTEAFF. Written as DNA, the CDR3 is TGTGCCAGCAAGATTGTGCGGGCCGTGAACACTGAAGCTTTCTTT.

This sequence joins TRBV18 and TRBJ1-5; tentative D call: TRBD1 (6 bases). CDR1 KGHSH and CDR2 LQKENI come from the germline V gene. The CDR3 sequence is 14 residues long. The V gene lost 3 bases and the J gene lost 6 bases, with 12 bases spanning the gap. The CDR3 DNA is TGTGCCAGCTCACCCGGAGGGGGGGGTCAGCCCCAGCATTTT. Its translation is CASSPGGGGQPQHF.

The V and J genes are TRBV5-1 and TRBJ1-4; D unclear. Per germline, CDR1 SGHRS and CDR2 YFSETQ. This CDR3 region has 12 residues. Trimming removed 4 bases from V and 8 bases from J, with 9 bases in between. Here the CDR3 reads CASSAAGEKLFF. The DNA for the CDR3 is TGCGCCAGCAGCGCAGCGGGAGAAAAACTGTTTTTT.

This rearrangement joins TRBV30 to TRBJ2-7; D is uncertain. From germline, CDR1 is GTSNPN and CDR2 SVGIG (reference sequence). V lost 0 bases and J 2 bases, leaving 14 bases between the germline ends. The CDR3 is made up of 15 amino acids. CDR3 coding DNA: TGTGCCTGGAGTGTACTGACCGGAGTTCCCTACGAGCAGTACTTC. Its translation: CAWSVLTGVPYEQYF.

Concerning this clone: Within the sample, other DNA sequences also encode this same CDR3. The V gene is TRBV4-1, the J gene TRBJ2-5; maybe TRBD2 (7 bases). V lost 4 bases, J lost 2 bases, and 14 bases lay in between. Per the germline V gene, CDR1 is MGHRA and CDR2 is YSYEKL. The CDR3 runs 15 residues. The CDR3 sequence: CASSPGRGAQETQYF. The CDR3 DNA follows: TGCGCCAGCAGCCCGGGGAGGGGGGCGCAAGAGACCCAGTACTTC.

The genes are TRBV5-1 and TRBJ1-3, with 11 bases lining up with TRBD1. The CDR3 has 16 residues. The V gene's germline CDR1 is SGHRS and CDR2 YFSETQ. V lost 2 bases to trimming and J lost 0 bases; unmatched junction nucleotides: 1. The CDR3 DNA reads TGCGCCAGCAGCTTTGGGACAGGGGGCTCTGGAAACACCATATATTTT. It codes for CASSFGTGGSGNTIYF.

The V gene is TRBV18, the J gene TRBJ2-1; 11 nucleotides agree with TRBD2. Germline V gene lookup returns CDR1 KGHSH and CDR2 LQKENI. The CDR3 is 17 residues long. V trimming: 5 bases; J trimming: 7 bases; junction bases outside the gene matches: 13. DNA of the CDR3: TGTGCCAGCTCATCTATGATGACTAGCGGGGTTGTGAATGAGCAGTTCTTC. Its protein is CASSSMMTSGVVNEQFF. Full variable domain (missing parts from reference TRBV18 and TRBJ2-1): NAGVMQNPRHLVRRRGQEARLRCSPMKGHSHVYWYRQLPEEGLKFMVYLQKENIIDESGMPKERFSAEFPKEGPSILRIQQVVRGDSAAYFCASSSMMTSGVVNEQFFGPGTRLTVL.

Only one count was recorded for this clone. Other DNA sequences in this specimen translate into the identical CDR3. The chain links TRBV5-1 to TRBJ2-2; 10 bases are shared with TRBD2. Germline values: CDR1 SGHRS, CDR2 YFSETQ. V lost 2 bases and J lost 4; bases outside the gene matches: 2. The CDR3 is 15 residues long. The CDR3 region is CASSLTSGVTGELFF. CDR3 nucleotide sequence: TGCGCCAGCAGCTTAACTAGCGGGGTCACCGGGGAGCTGTTTTTT.

A word on this clone: Additional DNA sequences in this sample encode the identical CDR3. This sequence joins TRBV5-6 and TRBJ2-7; D possibly corresponds to TRBD2 (5 bases). Germline lookup yields CDR1 SGHDT and CDR2 YYEEEE. V lost 1 base, J lost 3 bases, and 5 bases lay in between. The CDR3 spans 12 residues. CDR3 protein: CASSLSGYEQYF. The CDR3 DNA is TGTGCCAGCAGCTTGAGCGGCTACGAGCAGTACTTC.

This chain uses TRBV5-1 with TRBJ1-2; D gene uncertain. Germline V CDR1 and CDR2: SGHRS, YFSETQ. This CDR3 contains 13 residues. Trimming cost V 5 bases and J 4 bases, with 12 bases left between them. The CDR3 DNA reads TGCGCCAGCAGTACAGACGGAACCTATGGCTACACCTTC. As protein: CASSTDGTYGYTF.

This clone was picked up a small number of times. The CDR3 bases are TGCGCCAGCAGCGCCTACAGGGCTGTCGGGGAGCTGTTTTTT. Translated: CASSAYRAVGELFF. V and J are TRBV5-1 and TRBJ2-2, with D possibly TRBD1 on 6 matching bases. There are 14 residues in the CDR3. In germline, CDR1 is SGHRS, CDR2 YFSETQ. Deletions cut 4 bases from V and 7 bases from J, with 14 bases between.

The rearrangement links TRBV28 to TRBJ1-5; TRBD1 agrees at 9 bases. There are 15 residues in the CDR3. Germline CDR1 MDHEN, CDR2 SYDVKM. With 5 bases clipped from V and 2 bases from J, the junction kept 4 bases outside the gene matches. The chain's CDR3 is CASSHRGLGNQPQHF. In nucleotides, the CDR3 is TGTGCCAGCAGTCACAGGGGGCTAGGCAATCAGCCCCAGCATTTT.

The chain couples TRBV10-1 to TRBJ1-6, with unresolved D. Germline V gene lookup returns CDR1 WNHNN and CDR2 SYGVQD (reference sequence). The V gene lost 0 bases and the J gene lost 0 bases, with 9 bases spanning the gap. CDR3 length: 17 amino acids. Written as DNA, the CDR3 is TGCGCCAGCAGTGAGTCCCCGTGGAGCTCCTATAATTCACCCCTCCACTTT. Its protein is CASSESPWSSYNSPLHF.

V and J are TRBV29-1 and TRBJ1-4; the D gene is possibly TRBD1 (5 bases). Trimming shortened V by 5 bases and J by 8 bases, and 15 bases separated the two germline ends. CDR3 length: 13 amino acids. Per germline, CDR1 SQVTM and CDR2 ANQGSEA. The CDR3 DNA sequence: TGCAGCGTTCAGATGGGGGGTGACGAAAAACTGTTTTTT. This translates into CSVQMGGDEKLFF.

The V and J genes are TRBV14 and TRBJ2-3, with D possibly being TRBD2 (6 bases). CDR3 length: 15 residues. The germline V gene encodes CDR1 SGHDN and CDR2 FVKESK. Between the trimmed V and J ends, which lost 4 bases and 2 bases, there was a span of 13 bases. The CDR3 region is CASSPPWDFTDTQYF. In nucleotides, the CDR3 is TGTGCCAGCAGCCCCCCTTGGGACTTCACAGATACGCAGTATTTT.

This sequence joins TRBV12-3 or TRBV12-4 and TRBJ1-1, with 7 bases that match TRBD1. This CDR3 spans 13 amino acids. With V trimmed by 7 bases and J by 8 bases, 10 bases remained unmatched. In DNA form, the CDR3 reads TGTGCCAGCACCCTGCCAGGGGGTCAGGAAGCTTTCTTT. It specifies CASTLPGGQEAFF.

The rearrangement links TRBV29-1 to TRBJ1-3; the match to TRBD1 covers 7 bases. Germline-derived CDR1 and CDR2 are SQVTM and ANQGSEA. Trimming cost V 5 bases and J 1 base; bases outside gene matches: 11. The CDR3 is 16 amino acids. CDR3 amino acids: CSVHRGSLTSGNTIYF. The CDR3 nucleotides are TGCAGCGTTCACAGGGGTTCATTGACTTCTGGAAACACCATATATTTT. Combining the CDR3 with reference TRBV29-1 and TRBJ1-3 gives the whole variable domain SAVISQKPSRDICQRGTSLTIQCQVDSQVTMMFWYRQQPGQSLTLIATANQGSEATYESGFVIDKFPISRPNLTFSTLTVSNMSPEDSSIYLCSVHRGSLTSGNTIYFGEGSWLTVV.

V is TRBV10-3 and J is TRBJ2-7; TRBD1 matches at 7 bases. The CDR3 runs to 13 residues. From germline, CDR1 is ENHRY and CDR2 SYGVKD. After removal of 6 bases from V and 5 bases from J, the junction contained 7 bases not matched to a gene. The CDR3 region is CAISGTANHEQYF. Here the CDR3 DNA reads TGTGCCATCAGCGGGACAGCCAACCACGAGCAGTACTTC.

The chain combines TRBV5-6 with TRBJ2-7; the D gene is possibly TRBD1 (6 bases). V lost 6 bases, J lost 1 base, and 11 bases lay in between. Germline CDR1 is SGHDT and CDR2 is YYEEEE. The CDR3 contains 13 residues. CDR3 loop: CASTGTPSYEQYF. CDR3 nucleotide sequence: TGTGCCAGCACTGGGACACCGTCCTACGAGCAGTACTTC.

This sequence joins TRBV29-1 and TRBJ2-7; D call uncertain. Per the germline V gene, CDR1 is SQVTM and CDR2 is ANQGSEA. CDR3 length: 10 residues. The V end lost 7 bases, the J end lost 12 bases, and 16 bases lay between the germline ends. CDR3 sequence: CSAGDNILYF. The CDR3 nucleotides read TGCAGCGCCGGCGATAATATTCTGTACTTC.

This sequence joins TRBV11-3 and TRBJ2-5; D might be TRBD2 (6 bases). V gave up 5 bases and J gave up 2 bases, with 12 bases separating them. Per germline, CDR1 SGHNT and CDR2 YENEEA. This CDR3 has 14 amino acids. The CDR3 region is CASSQGGVQETQYF. CDR3 nucleotides: TGTGCCAGCAGCCAAGGCGGGGTACAAGAGACCCAGTACTTC.

The chain links TRBV9 to TRBJ1-2; TRBD1 matches at 8 bases. V lost 9 bases and J lost 2; bases outside the gene matches: 6. Looked up from germline, CDR1 is SGDLS and CDR2 is YYNGEE. This CDR3 region has 13 residues. CDR3 in DNA: TGTGCCACCCCTGGACAGGGCAACTATGGCTACACCTTC. Its protein product is CATPGQGNYGYTF.